The 27 T cell receptor beta chains reported below all come from one sample, sequenced in a study of shared clonotypes between healthy human individuals. Only in-frame clones appear in the TCRdb table, and some are missing; sequencing was by immunoSEQ multiplex PCR. The sample lists approximately 1,000,000 clones, 70% to 85% occurring once. Material for sequencing was memory CD4+ T cells from PBMCs. Subset here: CD45RA-negative fraction. All receptors derive from a man aged 18 to 35 in good health. Some clones in this sample may be carry-over from other donors' samples.

The chain recombines TRBV6-5 with TRBJ2-7; D may be TRBD1 (5 bases). This CDR3 contains 12 residues. Germline V gives CDR1 MNHEY, CDR2 SVGAGI. V lost 4 bases, J lost 4 bases, and 8 bases lay in between. CDR3 loop: CASSSDTYEQYF. Here the CDR3 DNA reads TGTGCCAGCAGTTCGGACACTTACGAGCAGTACTTC.

V is TRBV19 and J is TRBJ2-1, with 7 positions matching TRBD2. V was pared by 0 bases and J by 10 bases, with 9 bases of the junction left unmatched. CDR1 and CDR2 (germline): LNHDA, SQIVND (reference sequence). CDR3 length equals 15 residues. The CDR3 coding sequence is TGTGCCAGTAGTATAGACAGCGGGACGATTAAGGAGCAGTTCTTC. As protein: CASSIDSGTIKEQFF.

This clone was recorded only once. The chain joins TRBV4-3 to TRBJ2-7; 7 bases agree with TRBD2. Germline-derived CDR1 and CDR2 are LGHNA and YSLEER. J lost 10 bases, V lost 0 bases, and 6 bases had no gene match. This CDR3 is built from 13 residues. The CDR3, as DNA: TGCGCCAGCAGCCAAGATAGGTCTAGCGGCCAGTACTTC. Translated, it gives CASSQDRSSGQYF.

With respect to this clone: This may be a read error: a much more frequent sequence differs by one nucleotide. The J gene is TRBJ2-3, the V gene TRBV6-4; 10 bases are a match to TRBD2. Germline V CDR1 and CDR2: MRHNA, SNTAGT. V dropped 6 bases and J dropped 0; count of bases not matched to a gene: 6. The CDR3 length is 16 residues. DNA for the CDR3: TGTGCCAGCAGCCTCCGGACTAGCGGAAGCACAGATACGCAGTATTTT. Residues: CASSLRTSGSTDTQYF.

This chain uses TRBV5-1 with TRBJ1-5; no definite D call. Trimming stripped 4 bases from V and 0 bases from J, with 8 bases between. The V gene's germline CDR1 is SGHRS and CDR2 YFSETQ. This CDR3 is built from 14 residues. The CDR3 sequence: CASSVGDSNQPQHF. The CDR3 region has the DNA TGCGCCAGCAGCGTTGGGGATAGCAATCAGCCCCAGCATTTT.

The V call is TRBV5-1, the J call TRBJ2-1; 8 positions match TRBD1. The V gene's germline CDR1 is SGHRS and CDR2 YFSETQ. The V segment lost 3 bases and the J segment 0 bases; nucleotides outside the gene matches: 11. The CDR3 spans 18 residues. CDR3 protein: CASSSRVGTGSSYNEQFF. The CDR3 coding sequence is TGCGCCAGCAGCTCCAGGGTTGGGACAGGAAGCTCCTACAATGAGCAGTTCTTC.

This clone was seen a single time. The gene calls are TRBV5-1 and TRBJ2-5, with 7 bases identical to TRBD2. CDR3 length: 14 residues. Trimming at V came to 4 bases and at J to 1 base, leaving 4 bases not matched to a gene. Germline V gene sequence: CDR1 SGHRS, CDR2 YFSETQ. Written as DNA, the CDR3 is TGCGCCAGCAGCCTGACTAGCCTCCAAGAGACCCAGTACTTC. The encoded protein is CASSLTSLQETQYF.

The chain recombines TRBV7-2 with TRBJ1-5; perhaps TRBD1 as D (5 bases). Germline CDR1 is SGHTA and CDR2 is FQGNSA. Deletions cut 0 bases from V and 3 bases from J, with 12 bases between. This CDR3 contains 16 residues. In DNA form, the CDR3 reads TGTGCCAGCAGCTTAGCCCCAGGGAGGGACAATCAGCCCCAGCATTTT. It codes for CASSLAPGRDNQPQHF. Using reference TRBV7-2 and TRBJ1-5 for the parts outside the CDR3, the full variable domain is GAGVSQSPSNKVTEKGKDVELRCDPISGHTALYWYRQSLGQGLEFLIYFQGNSAPDKSGLPSDRFSAERTGGSVSTLTIQRTQQEDSAVYLCASSLAPGRDNQPQHFGDGTRLSIL.

The chain carries TRBV5-1 and TRBJ2-6; unclear D gene. The CDR3 runs 16 residues. Trimming stripped 0 bases from V and 0 bases from J, with 7 bases between. Germline CDR1 is SGHRS and CDR2 is YFSETQ. The CDR3 sequence is CASSLVAGSGANVLTF. In nucleotides, the CDR3 is TGCGCCAGCAGCTTGGTAGCAGGCTCTGGGGCCAACGTCCTGACTTTC.

The rearrangement joins TRBV6-1 to TRBJ1-5; unclear D gene. Germline CDR1 reads MNHNS; CDR2 reads SASEGT. The CDR3 has 13 residues. Between the trimmed V and J ends, which lost 4 bases and 4 bases, there was a span of 8 bases. The CDR3 protein is CASSATLNQPQHF. The CDR3, as DNA: TGTGCCAGCAGTGCAACACTAAATCAGCCCCAGCATTTT.

Remarks on this clone: Other nucleotide sequences in the sample specify the same CDR3. The rearrangement joins TRBV5-1 to TRBJ2-5, with D possibly matching TRBD2 (5 bases). The CDR3 is 14 residues long. V lost 4 bases and J 3 bases, leaving 13 bases between the germline ends. Germline V gene sequence: CDR1 SGHRS, CDR2 YFSETQ. CDR3 residues: CASSPRAGEETQYF. CDR3 nucleotides: TGCGCCAGCAGCCCGAGGGCCGGGGAAGAGACCCAGTACTTC.

The CDR3 is CASSFSRGLADTQYF. CDR3 DNA: TGCGCCAGCAGCTTTAGCAGGGGGCTAGCAGATACGCAGTATTTT. The rearrangement uses TRBV5-1 and TRBJ2-3, with 8 nucleotides matching TRBD1. The germline V gene encodes CDR1 SGHRS and CDR2 YFSETQ. The CDR3 spans 15 residues. J was trimmed by 4 bases and V by 2 bases; bases with no gene match: 6.

This clone was recorded a few times. The gene calls are TRBV14 and TRBJ1-1; tentative D call: TRBD1 (6 bases). CDR1 and CDR2 (germline): SGHDN, FVKESK. Trimming took 5 bases from V and 1 from J, leaving 14 bases between them. There are 15 residues in the CDR3. The CDR3 nucleotides are TGTGCCAGCAGCAAAGGGGGAGGGTGGAACACTGAAGCTTTCTTT. This translates into CASSKGGGWNTEAFF. Together with reference TRBV14 and TRBJ1-1, the CDR3 gives the full variable domain: EAGVTQFPSHSVIEKGQTVTLRCDPISGHDNLYWYRRVMGKEIKFLLHFVKESKQDESGMPNNRFLAERTGGTYSTLKVQPAELEDSGVYFCASSKGGGWNTEAFFGQGTRLTVV.

The rearrangement joins TRBV5-8 to TRBJ2-7; tentatively, D is TRBD1 (5 bases). CDR1 is SGHTS, CDR2 YDEGEE, per germline. Trimming shortened V by 4 bases and J by 2 bases, and 13 bases separated the two germline ends. The CDR3 covers 14 residues. CDR3 sequence reads: CASSPRQPTYEQYF. DNA of the CDR3: TGTGCCAGCAGCCCAAGACAGCCTACCTACGAGCAGTACTTC. The whole variable domain, remainder taken from reference TRBV5-8 and TRBJ2-7, is EAGVTQSPTHLIKTRGQQATLRCSPISGHTSVYWYQQALGLGLQFLLWYDEGEERNRGNFPPRFSGRQFPNYSSELNVNALELEDSALYLCASSPRQPTYEQYFGPGTRLTVT.

V usage is TRBV4-2 and J usage is TRBJ2-3; 13 bases fit TRBD2. Germline V gene sequence: CDR1 LGHNA, CDR2 YNFKEQ. Losses at the gene ends were 1 base for V and 2 bases for J; bases not matched to a gene: 3. The CDR3 extends over 17 amino acids. CDR3 protein: CASSQGGLAGVTDTQYF. The CDR3 DNA reads as TGTGCCAGCAGCCAAGGAGGACTAGCGGGAGTCACAGATACGCAGTATTTT.

Only a few counts were recorded for this clone. The chain carries TRBV14 and TRBJ1-2; D is unresolved. Between the trimmed V and J ends, which lost 2 bases and 14 bases, there was a span of 12 bases. There are 11 residues in the CDR3. Germline CDR1 SGHDN, CDR2 FVKESK. The chain's CDR3 is CASSQRDRTTF. CDR3 in DNA: TGTGCCAGCAGCCAACGAGACCGGACGACCTTC.

V gene TRBV21-1 combines with J gene TRBJ1-3; the listed D gene, TRBD1, was not tested against the DNA. TRBV21-1 is a documented pseudogene. This CDR3 is built from 15 residues. The CDR3 here is CASSKVGQGGNTIYF. The CDR3 coding sequence is TGTGCCAGCAGCAAAGTTGGGCAGGGAGGAAACACCATATATTTT.

The CDR3 DNA reads TGTGCCAGCAGCTTGCTCAAAAACATTCAGTACTTC. As protein: CASSLLKNIQYF. The V and J genes are TRBV5-6 and TRBJ2-4; no clear D gene. Per germline, CDR1 SGHDT and CDR2 YYEEEE. CDR3 length equals 12 residues. V lost 1 base to trimming and J lost 3 bases, with 2 bases between them.

The gene calls are TRBV18 and TRBJ2-3; maybe TRBD2 (6 bases). The CDR3 covers 15 residues. Trimming took off 2 bases at V and 3 bases at J, with 12 bases between the two ends. Per germline, CDR1 KGHSH and CDR2 LQKENI. The CDR3 reads CASSPVSSETDTQYF. The CDR3 nucleotides read TGTGCCAGCTCACCAGTCTCTAGCGAAACAGATACGCAGTATTTT.

The sample holds one count of this clone. The genes are TRBV21-1 and TRBJ1-3; TRBD1, the D gene given by the table, was not confirmed from the DNA. TRBV21-1 is an annotated pseudogene. The CDR3 is 16 amino acids. The CDR3 nucleotides are TGTGCCAGCAGGACGAAAGACAGAAGGACTGGAAACACCATATATTTT. Translation gives CASRTKDRRTGNTIYF.

CDR3 in amino acids: CASSLGQGSGSRTEAFF. The CDR3 bases are TGTGCCAGCAGCTTGGGACAGGGATCCGGGTCACGCACTGAAGCTTTCTTT. This chain links TRBV5-4 with TRBJ1-1, with TRBD1 matching 7 bases. The CDR3 consists of 17 residues. Germline lookup yields CDR1 SGHNT and CDR2 YYREEE (reference sequence). V dropped 0 bases and J dropped 4; count of bases not matched to a gene: 12. The complete variable domain, with remaining parts taken from reference TRBV5-4 and TRBJ1-1, reads ETGVTQSPTHLIKTRGQQVTLRCSSQSGHNTVSWYQQALGQGPQFIFQYYREEENGRGNFPPRFSGLQFPNYSSELNVNALELDDSALYLCASSLGQGSGSRTEAFFGQGTRLTVV.

CDR3 in amino acids: CASRGLVGPADTQYF. The CDR3 DNA follows: TGTGCCAGCAGGGGACTAGTGGGTCCGGCAGATACGCAGTATTTT. This sequence joins TRBV27 and TRBJ2-3; 8 positions agree with TRBD2. CDR3 length: 15 amino acids. Unmatched junction bases numbered 9, after V lost 6 bases and J lost 4 bases. Germline assignment: CDR1 MNHEY and CDR2 SMNVEV (reference sequence).

The CDR3 DNA sequence: TGCGCCAGCAGCCAAGTCCGGGACGTCTCCTACGAGCAGTACTTC. Protein: CASSQVRDVSYEQYF. The V gene is TRBV4-3, the J gene TRBJ2-7; D might be TRBD1 or TRBD2, each matching 5 bases. The CDR3 contains 15 residues. Trimming stripped 1 base from V and 0 bases from J, with 10 bases between. Germline assignment: CDR1 LGHNA and CDR2 YSLEER.

This chain links TRBV18 with TRBJ1-1; tentative D call: TRBD1 (5 bases). This CDR3 comprises 13 residues. The V end lost 1 base, the J end lost 11 bases, and 14 bases lay between the germline ends. Germline-derived CDR1 and CDR2 are KGHSH and LQKENI. As DNA, the CDR3 is TGTGCCAGCTCACCACAGCGGGATAACAGGGCTTTCTTT. Translation: CASSPQRDNRAFF.

This sequence joins TRBV6-1 and TRBJ1-1; 7 nucleotides line up with TRBD1. CDR3 length equals 12 residues. V was clipped by 6 bases and J by 12 bases; unmatched bases: 10. Germline-derived CDR1 and CDR2 are MNHNS and SASEGT. The chain's CDR3 is CASSDMDRPTFF. As DNA, the CDR3 is TGTGCCAGCAGCGATATGGACAGGCCAACTTTCTTT.

This chain links TRBV29-1 with TRBJ2-3, with TRBD1 as a possible D gene (5 bases). Between the trimmed V and J ends, which lost 0 bases and 4 bases, there was a span of 11 bases. The CDR3 contains 14 residues. Germline assignment: CDR1 SQVTM and CDR2 ANQGSEA. The CDR3 region is CSVEDVGVADTQYF. Written as DNA, the CDR3 is TGCAGCGTTGAAGACGTAGGGGTGGCAGATACGCAGTATTTT.

V is TRBV27 and J is TRBJ1-2; TRBD1 agrees at 12 bases. Germline CDR1 MNHEY, CDR2 SMNVEV (reference sequence). This CDR3 spans 16 amino acids. The V and J ends lost 6 bases and 8 bases, in that order; junction bases with no gene match: 13. The CDR3 protein is CASRAATGQGASGYTF. CDR3 coding DNA: TGTGCCAGCAGGGCCGCAACGGGACAGGGGGCAAGCGGCTACACCTTC.